These T cell receptor beta chains were read from a single sample in a study of blood T cell repertoires in COVID-19. The table came from immunoSEQ multiplex PCR; TCRdb's copy has only in-frame clones and leaves some out. The sample carries approximately 400,000 clones, around 87% recorded once. The sample was PBMCs or T cells enriched from blood (not recorded which). Receptor source: a man younger than 40 who had recovered from COVID-19. CDR3s include the opening cysteine and the closing phenylalanine or tryptophan. Each record gives: CDR3 DNA, CDR3 protein, clone size, J gene, D gene, V gene. The D gene is left open where the match is weak. The size of a clone is reported for some rows only, either as once, few or many, or as a class for expanded clones.

CDR3 DNA: TGTGCCAGCAAGACAGGGGCAGGAAACACCATATATTTT; CDR3 protein: CASKTGAGNTIYF; clone size: .; J gene: TRBJ1-3; D gene: TRBD1; V gene: TRBV11-2
CDR3 DNA: TGTGCTAGTGGTTTGGTACTGACAGGGGGTTCCTATGGCTACACCTTC; CDR3 protein: CASGLVLTGGSYGYTF; clone size: .; J gene: TRBJ1-2; D gene: TRBD1; V gene: TRBV12-5
CDR3 DNA: TGTGCCAGCAGTTTAACCGGGACTACGAACACCGGGGAGCTGTTTTTT; CDR3 protein: CASSLTGTTNTGELFF; clone size: .; J gene: TRBJ2-2; D gene: TRBD2; V gene: TRBV7-3
CDR3 DNA: TGTGCCAGCAGGCGTAGCTCGGCTGACAGTATCTATGGCTACACCTTC; CDR3 protein: CASRRSSADSIYGYTF; clone size: .; J gene: TRBJ1-2; D gene: .; V gene: TRBV7-9
CDR3 DNA: TGTGCCACCAGCAGAGATCAGGGACAGGGGGTTTTAACTATGGGCTACACCTTC; CDR3 protein: CATSRDQGQGVLTMGYTF; clone size: .; J gene: TRBJ1-2; D gene: TRBD1; V gene: TRBV15
CDR3 DNA: TGCGCCAGCAGCGCCCCCGGGGGGGGCACTGAGCAGTTCTTC; CDR3 protein: CASSAPGGGTEQFF; clone size: .; J gene: TRBJ2-1; D gene: TRBD2; V gene: TRBV5-1
CDR3 DNA: TGTGCCAGCAGCGTAGCCCCCAAGGGGGAAGAGACCCAGTACTTC; CDR3 protein: CASSVAPKGEETQYF; clone size: once; J gene: TRBJ2-5; D gene: .; V gene: TRBV9
CDR3 DNA: TGCGCCAGCAGCTTTGGCGGGGTTGACACTGAAGCTTTCTTT; CDR3 protein: CASSFGGVDTEAFF; clone size: .; J gene: TRBJ1-1; D gene: .; V gene: TRBV5-1
CDR3 DNA: TGTGCCAGCAGAAGGGACAGGGTAAAAGGAAACACCATATATTTT; CDR3 protein: CASRRDRVKGNTIYF; clone size: .; J gene: TRBJ1-3; D gene: TRBD1; V gene: TRBV6-4
CDR3 DNA: TGTGCCAGCGCCAATCCCGGTCTAGATACGCAGTATTTT; CDR3 protein: CASANPGLDTQYF; clone size: .; J gene: TRBJ2-3; D gene: .; V gene: TRBV6-5
CDR3 DNA: TGTGCCAGCAGTTACCAGAAATATGGTTCACCCCTCCACTTT; CDR3 protein: CASSYQKYGSPLHF; clone size: .; J gene: TRBJ1-6; D gene: .; V gene: TRBV6-5
CDR3 DNA: TGTGCCAGCAGTTCGTGGACTAGCGGGGGGGCTAATGAGCAGTTCTTC; CDR3 protein: CASSSWTSGGANEQFF; clone size: .; J gene: TRBJ2-1; D gene: TRBD2; V gene: TRBV2
CDR3 DNA: TGTGCCAGCAGCTTGGGCGTGACAGGGGACACTGAAGCTTTCTTT; CDR3 protein: CASSLGVTGDTEAFF; clone size: .; J gene: TRBJ1-1; D gene: TRBD1; V gene: TRBV5-6
CDR3 DNA: TGTGCCAGCAGCGTAGATCTAGCCGCCTACAATGAGCAGTTCTTC; CDR3 protein: CASSVDLAAYNEQFF; clone size: .; J gene: TRBJ2-1; D gene: .; V gene: TRBV9
CDR3 DNA: TGTGCCAGCAGTGAAAGGGGTATTAGCAATCAGCCCCAGCATTTT; CDR3 protein: CASSERGISNQPQHF; clone size: .; J gene: TRBJ1-5; D gene: .; V gene: TRBV2
CDR3 DNA: TGCAGCGTTGAGCAGGGTCCCCAATTGGAGCAGTTCTTC; CDR3 protein: CSVEQGPQLEQFF; clone size: .; J gene: TRBJ2-1; D gene: .; V gene: TRBV29-1
CDR3 DNA: TGTGCCAGCAGCTTCCCGGGTGGCACTGAAGCTTTCTTT; CDR3 protein: CASSFPGGTEAFF; clone size: .; J gene: TRBJ1-1; D gene: .; V gene: TRBV7-2
CDR3 DNA: TGCGCCAGCAGCTTGCAGGGTCCGAATTCACCCCTCCACTTT; CDR3 protein: CASSLQGPNSPLHF; clone size: .; J gene: TRBJ1-6; D gene: .; V gene: TRBV5-1
CDR3 DNA: TGTGCCAGCAGCACCCGGGACAGGGCTTCCTACGAGCAGTACTTC; CDR3 protein: CASSTRDRASYEQYF; clone size: .; J gene: TRBJ2-7; D gene: TRBD1; V gene: TRBV11-2
CDR3 DNA: TGTGCCAGCAGACCACAGGGGGCTGGCGAGCAGTACTTC; CDR3 protein: CASRPQGAGEQYF; clone size: .; J gene: TRBJ2-7; D gene: TRBD1; V gene: TRBV6-5
CDR3 DNA: TGTGCCAGCAGCTTGAGCACCGGGGAGCTGTTTTTT; CDR3 protein: CASSLSTGELFF; clone size: .; J gene: TRBJ2-2; D gene: .; V gene: TRBV7-9
CDR3 DNA: TGTGCCAGCCACAACGTCGGGGAGCTGTTTTTT; CDR3 protein: CASHNVGELFF; clone size: .; J gene: TRBJ2-2; D gene: .; V gene: TRBV25-1
CDR3 DNA: TGTGCCAGCAGCTCACCAGGATGGGGCGCGGACCCTGAAGCTTTCTTT; CDR3 protein: CASSSPGWGADPEAFF; clone size: .; J gene: TRBJ1-1; D gene: .; V gene: TRBV13
CDR3 DNA: TGTGCCATCAGTGAGGGGCAGGGAACATCTGAAGCTTTCTTT; CDR3 protein: CAISEGQGTSEAFF; clone size: .; J gene: TRBJ1-1; D gene: .; V gene: TRBV10-3
CDR3 DNA: TGTGCCAGCAGCCCCCTAACAGGGACTGAAGCTTTCTTT; CDR3 protein: CASSPLTGTEAFF; clone size: .; J gene: TRBJ1-1; D gene: .; V gene: TRBV3-1/TRBV3-2
CDR3 DNA: TGCAGTGCTAGAGCAGGGCATGGCTACACCTTC; CDR3 protein: CSARAGHGYTF; clone size: once; J gene: TRBJ1-2; D gene: .; V gene: TRBV20-1
CDR3 DNA: TGTGCCAGCAGCGTAGGGACAGGGGGCGGACGACTGTTTTTT; CDR3 protein: CASSVGTGGGRLFF; clone size: .; J gene: TRBJ1-4; D gene: TRBD1; V gene: TRBV9
CDR3 DNA: TGCGCCAGCAGCCTAACCTCGGGGGAGCCAGATACGCAGTATTTT; CDR3 protein: CASSLTSGEPDTQYF; clone size: .; J gene: TRBJ2-3; D gene: .; V gene: TRBV4-3
CDR3 DNA: TGTGCCAGCAGCTTAGCCCAGGGGATTGATGGCTACACCTTC; CDR3 protein: CASSLAQGIDGYTF; clone size: .; J gene: TRBJ1-2; D gene: .; V gene: TRBV7-9
CDR3 DNA: TGTGCCAGCAGAGCCCGGGACAGTTTCTATGGCTACACCTTC; CDR3 protein: CASRARDSFYGYTF; clone size: once; J gene: TRBJ1-2; D gene: TRBD1; V gene: TRBV6-5
CDR3 DNA: TGCGCCAGCAGCCAACCACCGGGACAGGGGGCCCACACTGAAGCTTTCTTT; CDR3 protein: CASSQPPGQGAHTEAFF; clone size: .; J gene: TRBJ1-1; D gene: TRBD1; V gene: TRBV4-1
CDR3 DNA: TGCGCCAGCAGCCCTTGGACTAGCGGCTACGAGCAGTACTTC; CDR3 protein: CASSPWTSGYEQYF; clone size: .; J gene: TRBJ2-7; D gene: TRBD2; V gene: TRBV4-3
CDR3 DNA: TGTGCAAGTCGCTTACCCGGGACAGGGGCGCCTTTATCAGGGCCCCTCCACTTT; CDR3 protein: CASRLPGTGAPLSGPLHF; clone size: once; J gene: TRBJ1-6; D gene: .; V gene: TRBV12-2
CDR3 DNA: TGTGCCAGCAGCGCGGCGTCCATTGTGGCCGGCTACACCTTC; CDR3 protein: CASSAASIVAGYTF; clone size: .; J gene: TRBJ1-2; D gene: .; V gene: TRBV3-1/TRBV3-2
CDR3 DNA: TGTGCCAGCAGAGAGACAGGGGGCGATTCCTACGAGCAGTACTTC; CDR3 protein: CASRETGGDSYEQYF; clone size: .; J gene: TRBJ2-7; D gene: TRBD1; V gene: TRBV6-5
CDR3 DNA: TGCGCCAGCAGCCAAAATTACGAGCAGTACTTC; CDR3 protein: CASSQNYEQYF; clone size: .; J gene: TRBJ2-7; D gene: .; V gene: TRBV5-1
CDR3 DNA: TGTGCCAGCAGCCAAGACATGACAGGTACGATTTTCTTC; CDR3 protein: CASSQDMTGTIFF; clone size: .; J gene: TRBJ2-7; D gene: .; V gene: TRBV3-1/TRBV3-2
CDR3 DNA: TGTGCCAGCAGCCAGCAGACAGTGCCTAGCACAGATACGCAGTATTTT; CDR3 protein: CASSQQTVPSTDTQYF; clone size: .; J gene: TRBJ2-3; D gene: .; V gene: TRBV4-2
CDR3 DNA: TGCGCCAGCAGCCAAGTTGGGCTACGAGAGCAGTTCTTC; CDR3 protein: CASSQVGLREQFF; clone size: .; J gene: TRBJ2-1; D gene: .; V gene: TRBV4-1
CDR3 DNA: TGTGCCAGCAGCCCCGCATACAGGGGGCAAGGCTACACCTTC; CDR3 protein: CASSPAYRGQGYTF; clone size: .; J gene: TRBJ1-2; D gene: TRBD1; V gene: TRBV5-4
CDR3 DNA: TGTGCCATCAGTGACAGGGAGGGAGGCTACACCTTC; CDR3 protein: CAISDREGGYTF; clone size: .; J gene: TRBJ1-2; D gene: .; V gene: TRBV10-3
CDR3 DNA: TGTGCCAGCAGTTACCGTCGGACAGCCAACTATGGCTACACCTTC; CDR3 protein: CASSYRRTANYGYTF; clone size: .; J gene: TRBJ1-2; D gene: .; V gene: TRBV6-2/TRBV6-3